This T cell receptor (beta chain) was obtained from a study of blood T cells in healthy people across ages. Study outcomes and limitations: Correlation between TCR beta diversity and naive T cell percentage was strong.

With 6 bases clipped from V and 4 bases from J, the junction kept 7 bases outside the gene matches. CDR3 size: 16 residues. Germline loops: CDR1 MNHEY, CDR2 SVGAGI. For the second PCR, which ran for 7 to 11 cycles, a sample-barcoded 5' primer and a J-beta primer mix were used. TCRdb independently ran MiXCR on the 5' RACE reads; one entry per CDR3 protein. The sample consists of about 760,000 distinct CDR3 sequences, roughly 25% of them appearing once. As concerns this clonotype: The antigen is unknown.

This sample also belongs to another study, concerning T cells of mothers and their children.

Specimen: blood. V gene TRBV6-5 combines with J gene TRBJ1-4, with 11 bases aligning to TRBD1. This sequence originates from a boy aged 5 to 17 in good health. CDR3 in DNA: TGTGCCAGCAGCCTGGGACAGGGGGGCCATAATGAAAAACTGTTTTTT. Encoded protein: CASSLGQGGHNEKLFF.